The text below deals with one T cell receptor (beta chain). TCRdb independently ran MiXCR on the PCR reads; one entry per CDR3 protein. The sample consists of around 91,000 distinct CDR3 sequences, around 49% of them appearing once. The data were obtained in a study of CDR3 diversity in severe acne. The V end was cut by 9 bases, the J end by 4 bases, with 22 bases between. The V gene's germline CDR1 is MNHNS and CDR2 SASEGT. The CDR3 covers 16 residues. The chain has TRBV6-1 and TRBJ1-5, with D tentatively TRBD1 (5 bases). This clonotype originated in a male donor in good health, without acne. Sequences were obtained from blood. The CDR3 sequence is CASTREGDPLNQPQHF. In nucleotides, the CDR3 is TGTGCCAGTACGAGAGAAGGGGACCCCCTTAATCAGCCCCAGCATTTT.